Each of the 9 T cell receptor beta chains below was sequenced from the same sample in a study of blood T cell repertoires in COVID-19. Clones were read by immunoSEQ multiplex PCR, and TCRdb kept only the in-frame ones, dropping some. The data contain 170,000 or so clones, roughly 83% of them seen just once; the ten biggest clones take up 1.5% to 1.9%. What was sequenced was peripheral blood. The receptors here all came from a human donor in a cohort sampled during active COVID-19.

The rearrangement joins TRBV9 to TRBJ1-1; D remains ambiguous. V lost 4 bases, J lost 5 bases, and 15 bases lay in between. The CDR3 is 14 amino acids. Germline-derived CDR1 and CDR2 are SGDLS and YYNGEE. This CDR3 is CASSLVDAGTEAFF. The CDR3 DNA reads as TGTGCCAGCAGCTTAGTGGATGCGGGGACTGAAGCTTTCTTT. Combining the CDR3 with reference TRBV9 and TRBJ1-1 gives the whole variable domain DSGVTQTPKHLITATGQRVTLRCSPRSGDLSVYWYQQSLDQGLQFLIQYYNGEERAKGNILERFSAQQFPDLHSELNLSSLELGDSALYFCASSLVDAGTEAFFGQGTRLTVV.

The J gene is TRBJ1-4, the V gene TRBV4-3; tentatively, D is TRBD1 (5 bases). The CDR3 length is 20 residues. Trimming cost V 0 bases and J 0 bases, with 20 bases left between them. The germline V gene has CDR1 LGHNA and CDR2 YSLEER. CDR3 region: CASSQETGHSKGTTNEKLFF. Here the CDR3 DNA reads TGCGCCAGCAGCCAAGAAACGGGCCACAGCAAGGGGACAACTAATGAAAAACTGTTTTTT.

In its sample, this clone was seen once. V gene TRBV7-8 combines with J gene TRBJ2-7, with a weak D call TRBD1 (6 bases). The CDR3 runs 15 residues. The V end was cut by 2 bases, the J end by 1 base, with 12 bases between. Germline V gene lookup returns CDR1 SGHVS and CDR2 FQNEAQ. The CDR3 nucleotides are TGTGCCAGCAGCTTACCGGGCCAGGGGTCCTACGAGCAGTACTTC. Its protein is CASSLPGQGSYEQYF.

J is TRBJ2-1 and V is TRBV9; D is perhaps TRBD1 (5 bases). Germline CDR1 reads SGDLS; CDR2 reads YYNGEE. V was trimmed by 4 bases and J by 8 bases, leaving 10 bases between them. CDR3 size: 12 residues. The CDR3 DNA reads TGTGCCAGCAGCCCCCAGGGCGATGAGCAGTTCTTC. Protein product: CASSPQGDEQFF.

The gene calls are TRBV10-3 and TRBJ2-7; 7 bases line up with TRBD2. The trim removed 6 bases at V and 3 bases at J, leaving 5 bases unmatched. In germline, CDR1 is ENHRY, CDR2 SYGVKD. This CDR3 spans 13 amino acids. The DNA of the CDR3 is TGTGCCATCAGACGGGAGGATTACTACGAGCAGTACTTC. Translating it yields CAIRREDYYEQYF.

The genes are TRBV4-2 and TRBJ2-7, with D perhaps matching TRBD1 (5 bases). The CDR3 has 14 amino acids. Germline V gene data show CDR1 as LGHNA and CDR2 as YNFKEQ. Trimming took off 1 base at V and 2 bases at J, with 9 bases between the two ends. Here the CDR3 DNA reads TGTGCCAGCAGCCAAGGACAGACCCCCTACGAGCAGTACTTC. Amino acids: CASSQGQTPYEQYF.

The chain combines TRBV11-1 with TRBJ2-7, with TRBD1 matching over 9 bases. V dropped 2 bases and J dropped 3; count of bases not matched to a gene: 5. The germline V gene has CDR1 SGHAT and CDR2 FQDESV (reference sequence). The CDR3 runs to 15 residues. CDR3: CASSLTWDRVYEQYF. As DNA, the CDR3 is TGTGCCAGCAGCTTAACCTGGGACAGGGTCTACGAGCAGTACTTC.

The chain couples TRBV29-1 to TRBJ1-5; no clear D. CDR1 and CDR2 (germline): SQVTM, ANQGSEA. The CDR3 is 13 amino acids. The ends were cut back, 5 bases at V and 3 bases at J, with 11 bases in the middle. The CDR3 protein is CSVSGGYNQPQHF. Written as DNA, the CDR3 is TGCAGCGTTTCGGGCGGGTACAATCAGCCCCAGCATTTT.

V gene TRBV7-2 combines with J gene TRBJ1-5; D is uncertain. Trimming pared 5 bases from V and 4 bases from J, leaving 9 bases between. Germline CDR1 reads SGHTA; CDR2 reads FQGNSA. This CDR3 is 13 amino acids long. CDR3 in amino acids: CASSPTTNQPQHF. CDR3 in DNA: TGTGCCAGCAGCCCAACCACAAATCAGCCCCAGCATTTT.